This T cell receptor (beta chain) was recorded in a study of Ad26.COV2.S vaccination and SARS-CoV-2 variants. As to this clone: As yet, its antigen is unknown.

Libraries were prepared by immunoSEQ multiplex PCR; TCRdb keeps only in-frame clonotypes and omits some of them. The sample includes about 350,000 clones, roughly nine tenths seen only once; the top ten take 3% to 4%. Study-wide findings and caveats: Vaccine recipients had higher spike-specific TCR breadth than placebo recipients. Participants given vaccine showed non-spike TCR breadth similar to that of placebo recipients. Spike-specific responses of CD8+ and CD4+ T cells were reported to display substantial breadth after vaccination.

This CDR3 is built from 13 residues. In germline, CDR1 is MNHEY, CDR2 SMNVEV (reference sequence). V lost 5 bases to trimming and J lost 3 bases, with 10 bases between them. The receptor was isolated from a human donor who had recovered from COVID-19. Here the sequenced sample was peripheral blood, taken after recovery from COVID-19. The chain recombines TRBV27 with TRBJ1-2; D gene ambiguous. The CDR3 here is CASSEDAHYGYTF. CDR3 nucleotides: TGTGCCAGCAGTGAAGACGCGCACTATGGCTACACCTTC.